This T cell receptor beta chain appears in the sequencing data of a study of blood T cell repertoires in COVID-19. Looking at the study overall: Sites in the United States, Italy and Spain provided acute and convalescent COVID-19 samples.

Produced via immunoSEQ multiplex PCR; TCRdb's table is partial and in-frame only. Of about 130,000 clones listed, roughly 90% were seen once; the top ten hold more than 0.9%. The origin of this receptor is a woman of 80 years or more with acute or convalescent COVID-19. The sequencing sample was made of peripheral blood.

The CDR3: CASRRSGGWQETQYF. The CDR3 DNA is TGTGCCAGCAGGCGTAGCGGGGGGTGGCAAGAGACCCAGTACTTC. The chain is built from TRBV5-5 and TRBJ2-5; 10 positions agree with TRBD2. V trimming: 5 bases; J trimming: 2 bases; junction bases outside the gene matches: 6. Germline V gene sequence: CDR1 SGHKS, CDR2 YYEKEE (reference sequence). The length of the CDR3 is 15 residues.